The 17 T cell receptor beta chains given below trace back to one sample, sequenced in a study of T cell changes during pregnancy in multiple sclerosis. The repertoire was sequenced with immunoSEQ multiplex PCR; TCRdb's copy has only in-frame clones and lacks some. The table records about 94,000 clones, around 94% of them present only once. This specimen was peripheral blood, taken in the third trimester of pregnancy. Receptors originate from a female donor with multiple sclerosis, enrolled in a pregnancy study.

The V gene is TRBV27, the J gene TRBJ2-1; 7 bases agree with TRBD2. Germline V CDR1 and CDR2: MNHEY, SMNVEV (reference sequence). V trimming: 5 bases; J trimming: 4 bases; junction bases outside the gene matches: 11. This CDR3 has 16 amino acids. Here the CDR3 DNA reads TGTGCCAGCAGTCCATTACTAGCGAACTATTACAATGAGCAGTTCTTC. Translation gives CASSPLLANYYNEQFF.

This sequence joins TRBV10-2 and TRBJ2-7; 7 bases fit TRBD2. With 6 bases clipped from V and 1 base from J, the junction kept 6 bases outside the gene matches. The length of the CDR3 is 14 residues. Germline V lookup: CDR1 WSHSY, CDR2 SAAADI. The CDR3 region has the DNA TGCGCCAGCAGATCGACTAGCTCATCCTACGAGCAGTACTTC. Translated, it gives CASRSTSSSYEQYF.

The rearrangement links TRBV27 to TRBJ2-1, with TRBD2 identical over 8 bases. J was trimmed by 5 bases and V by 6 bases; bases with no gene match: 15. The CDR3 runs to 17 residues. From germline, CDR1 is MNHEY and CDR2 SMNVEV (reference sequence). CDR3 region: CASRAWAVSGRNNEQFF. CDR3 in DNA: TGTGCCAGCAGAGCCTGGGCTGTCAGCGGGAGAAACAATGAGCAGTTCTTC.

This sequence joins TRBV4-1 and TRBJ1-1; 7 nucleotides match TRBD1. Germline CDR1 MGHRA, CDR2 YSYEKL. V lost 3 bases to trimming and J lost 5 bases; unmatched junction nucleotides: 30. The CDR3 spans 22 residues. The CDR3 sequence: CASSQSLPKYRQGVLVETEAFF. The CDR3 DNA follows: TGCGCCAGCAGCCAGAGTTTGCCTAAATACCGACAGGGAGTTTTAGTAGAAACTGAAGCTTTCTTT.

The chain is built from TRBV27 and TRBJ2-1, with 9 bases aligning to TRBD2. The CDR3 is 15 residues long. V was clipped by 3 bases and J by 4 bases; unmatched bases: 4. CDR1 is MNHEY, CDR2 SMNVEV, per germline (reference sequence). CDR3 amino acids: CASSFIAGVYNEQFF. The CDR3 DNA follows: TGTGCCAGCAGTTTCATAGCGGGGGTATACAATGAGCAGTTCTTC.

The chain joins TRBV6-5 to TRBJ2-1; TRBD2 matches at 9 bases. The J segment lost 8 bases and the V segment lost 5 bases, leaving 10 bases of the junction unmatched. Germline CDR1 is MNHEY and CDR2 is SVGAGI. The CDR3 contains 15 residues. The CDR3 loop is CASSPSGTSFHEQFF. The CDR3 nucleotides read TGTGCCAGCAGTCCCAGCGGGACTAGCTTCCATGAGCAGTTCTTC.

The genes are TRBV27 and TRBJ2-7; no clear D. CDR1 is MNHEY, CDR2 SMNVEV, per germline (reference sequence). This CDR3 is built from 15 residues. V shed 1 base and J shed 4 bases, with 14 bases lying between them. CDR3 nucleotide sequence: TGTGCCAGCAGTTTATATCTGGGCTCCTCGTACGAGCAGTACTTC. It is translated as CASSLYLGSSYEQYF.

This sequence joins TRBV5-1 and TRBJ2-1; the D gene is possibly TRBD2 (5 bases). Germline V gene lookup returns CDR1 SGHRS and CDR2 YFSETQ. The CDR3 totals 14 residues. V lost 0 bases and J lost 3, with 7 bases in between. The CDR3 loop reads CASSLGGIYNEQFF. The CDR3 DNA is TGCGCCAGCAGCTTGGGAGGGATCTACAATGAGCAGTTCTTC.

The chain combines TRBV7-6 with TRBJ2-7, with TRBD2 matching over 10 bases. This CDR3 contains 13 residues. CDR1 SGHVS and CDR2 FNYEAQ come from the germline V gene. The trim removed 6 bases at V and 3 bases at J, leaving 2 bases unmatched. The CDR3 loop is CASSTSGDYEQYF. DNA of the CDR3: TGTGCCAGCAGTACTAGCGGGGACTACGAGCAGTACTTC.

The rearrangement links TRBV5-8 to TRBJ2-7, with 10 bases fitting TRBD1. The CDR3 has 15 amino acids. Germline-derived CDR1 and CDR2 are SGHTS and YDEGEE. V shed 0 bases and J 7 bases; nucleotides not matched to a gene: 7. DNA for the CDR3: TGTGCCAGCAGCTTGGCCGGGACAGGGGTGGCAGAGCAGTACTTC. Translated, it gives CASSLAGTGVAEQYF.

J is TRBJ2-3 and V is TRBV7-8; TRBD2 is a possible D gene (5 bases). This CDR3 comprises 19 residues. V was cut by 5 bases and J by 0 bases, with 24 bases left in between. Germline CDR1 and CDR2: SGHVS and FQNEAQ. Here the CDR3 DNA reads TGTGCCAGCAGCCAGCAACGAAGACGGGGATTCTCTAGCACAGATACGCAGTATTTT. Translation: CASSQQRRRGFSSTDTQYF.

The chain employs TRBV9 and TRBJ1-4; TRBD1 is a possible D gene (6 bases). V shed 0 bases and J shed 7 bases, with 13 bases lying between them. The CDR3 is made up of 15 amino acids. The germline gives CDR1 SGDLS, CDR2 YYNGEE. The CDR3 DNA follows: TGTGCCAGCAGCGTAGCCGGCGGGGGCGGTGAAAAACTGTTTTTT. Translating gives CASSVAGGGGEKLFF.

V and J are TRBV29-1 and TRBJ2-7; 11 bases agree with TRBD2. With 7 bases clipped from V and 3 bases from J, the junction kept 5 bases outside the gene matches. The germline CDR1 and CDR2 sequences are SQVTM and ANQGSEA. This CDR3 is built from 13 residues. This CDR3 is CSGISGRDYEQYF. In nucleotides, the CDR3 is TGCAGCGGCATTAGCGGGAGGGACTACGAGCAGTACTTC.

This chain joins TRBV7-8 and TRBJ1-2, with TRBD1 matching 9 bases. V lost 5 bases to trimming and J lost 3 bases; unmatched junction nucleotides: 7. The CDR3 length is 15 residues. The V gene's germline CDR1 is SGHVS and CDR2 FQNEAQ. For the CDR3, the DNA is TGTGCCAGCAGCGGCACAGGGGGCGCTGACTATGGCTACACCTTC. Translation gives CASSGTGGADYGYTF. Complete variable domain (other parts from reference TRBV7-8 and TRBJ1-2): GAGVSQSPRYKVAKRGQDVALRCDPISGHVSLFWYQQALGQGPEFLTYFQNEAQLDKSGLPSDRFFAERPEGSVSTLKIQRTQQEDSAVYLCASSGTGGADYGYTFGSGTRLTVV.

J is TRBJ2-3 and V is TRBV5-1; 10 bases line up with TRBD2. Germline V gene data show CDR1 as SGHRS and CDR2 as YFSETQ. This CDR3 contains 17 residues. V trimming: 0 bases; J trimming: 5 bases; junction bases outside the gene matches: 9. The CDR3 spells CASSLARTSGFGDTQYF. The CDR3, as DNA: TGCGCCAGCAGCTTGGCTAGGACTAGCGGATTTGGAGATACGCAGTATTTT.

The rearrangement joins TRBV6-6 to TRBJ2-1, with D perhaps TRBD2 (6 bases). Trimming took off 2 bases at V and 5 bases at J, with 10 bases between the two ends. This CDR3 spans 14 amino acids. Looked up from germline, CDR1 is MNHNY and CDR2 is SVGAGI (reference sequence). The CDR3 bases are TGTGCCAGCAGTTACGGGGACTTCGACAATGAGCAGTTCTTC. Residues: CASSYGDFDNEQFF.

The rearrangement links TRBV7-8 to TRBJ2-3; D is ambiguous. CDR1 SGHVS and CDR2 FQNEAQ come from the germline V gene. With 8 bases removed from V and 9 bases from J, the gap between germline ends came to 18 bases. This CDR3 has 13 amino acids. The CDR3 DNA sequence: TGTGCCAGCCGACTCGACGGAGCGCGGACGCAGTATTTT. Amino acids: CASRLDGARTQYF.